One T cell receptor (beta chain) is described in this entry. The CDR3 has 12 residues. CDR1 LGHNA and CDR2 YNFKEQ come from the germline V gene. Trimming cost V 0 bases and J 6 bases, with 5 bases left between them. Data came from immunoSEQ multiplex PCR; TCRdb stores just in-frame clones and leaves some out. The sample has under 150,000 clones, roughly 92% seen once. This sample stems from a study of T cell responses to AZD1222 COVID-19 vaccine. The rearrangement links TRBV4-2 to TRBJ1-2; D not certain. The TCR sequence derives from an adult who received the AZD1222 COVID-19 vaccine. This sample comprised peripheral blood, obtained 28 days after the second AZD1222 dose. CDR3 sequence reads: CASSQDSHGYTF. CDR3 bases: TGTGCCAGCAGCCAAGACAGCCATGGCTACACCTTC.